This T cell receptor (beta chain) was recorded in a study of T-cell memory formation after mild COVID-19. On the study more broadly: TCR clusters mostly belonged to single donors.

TCR alpha and TCR beta cDNA libraries carrying sample barcodes and UMIs came from 5'RACE with constant-segment primers. TCRdb independently ran MiXCR on the 5' RACE reads; one entry per CDR3 protein. The sample contains about 430,000 distinct CDR3 sequences, 24% of which appear only once. V was pared by 9 bases and J by 3 bases, with 21 bases between. This CDR3 has 15 residues. From germline, CDR1 is SGHTA and CDR2 FQGNSA. This clonotype was detected many times. What it binds is unknown. Study observations and caveats: CD4/CD8 balance held among clones contracting day 15 to 85, and later expanders leaned CD4+. The authors did not confirm SARS-CoV-2 specificity of second-wave clones peaking day 37.

The source is an adult woman who had mild COVID-19 (a few samples of this study predate the infection). Cell type and time point are not known. The sequenced sample consisted of PBMCs or a T cell subset sorted from them (not recorded which). The rearrangement links TRBV7-2 to TRBJ2-7, with D perhaps being TRBD1 or TRBD2 (6 bases each). CDR3 protein: CARPPGAFRDYEQYF. In DNA form, the CDR3 reads TGTGCCAGGCCACCGGGGGCCTTCCGAGACTACGAGCAGTACTTC.